This passage covers 3 T cell receptor beta chains from one sample sequenced in a study of T-cell memory formation after mild COVID-19. TCRdb analysed the 5' RACE reads with MiXCR anew, one entry per CDR3 protein. The sample lists some 150,000 distinct CDR3 sequences, 15% to 20% occurring once. Input material: PBMCs or a T cell subset sorted from them (not recorded which). These receptors were collected from an adult woman who had mild COVID-19 (a few samples of this study predate the infection). Cell type and time point are not known.

V usage is TRBV12-3 or TRBV12-4 and J usage is TRBJ2-3; 7 bases align to TRBD2. This CDR3 is built from 16 residues. V gave up 4 bases and J gave up 6 bases; unmatched junction bases: 13. Here the CDR3 reads CASSSTLRASGDTQYF. As DNA, the CDR3 is TGTGCCAGCAGTTCCACTCTCAGGGCTAGCGGCGATACGCAGTATTTT.

This chain joins TRBV29-1 and TRBJ1-1; TRBD1 might be the D (5 bases). Trimming cost V 6 bases and J 0 bases, with 14 bases left between them. Germline CDR1 and CDR2: SQVTM and ANQGSEA. The CDR3 loop spans 14 amino acids. The CDR3 DNA reads TGCAGCGTGGAGAAACAGGCTTTGAACACTGAAGCTTTCTTT. This codes for CSVEKQALNTEAFF.

In this sample, this clonotype turned up a few times. The chain combines TRBV5-1 with TRBJ1-1; D is uncertain. V was shortened by 0 bases and J by 2 bases, with 14 bases between the two germline ends. Per germline, CDR1 SGHRS and CDR2 YFSETQ. This CDR3 contains 16 residues. The CDR3, as DNA: TGCGCCAGCAGCTTGGCCTTTCGGGTCGACAACACTGAAGCTTTCTTT. Its translation is CASSLAFRVDNTEAFF. The full variable domain, with the rest looked up from reference TRBV5-1 and TRBJ1-1, is KAGVTQTPRYLIKTRGQQVTLSCSPISGHRSVSWYQQTPGQGLQFLFEYFSETQRNKGNFPGRFSGRQFSNSRSEMNVSTLELGDSALYLCASSLAFRVDNTEAFFGQGTRLTVV.